This T cell receptor (beta chain) was recovered during a study of blood T cell repertoires in COVID-19. About the research overall: Collection of acute and convalescent COVID-19 samples took place in the United States, Italy and Spain. PBMCs, B-cell-depleted T cells, or T cells were the source of the cDNA or gDNA that made up the material.

This clone appeared a few times. Authors' processing steps: Amplification of reference gene primers was used by the study to estimate nucleated cell counts. The protocol was immunoSEQ multiplex PCR, while the TCRdb copy is restricted to in-frame clones and leaves out a portion. D and trimming were read from the DNA, whereas the V and J calls and clone size are those reported in that table. The sample lists 200,000 to 250,000 clones, about 90% seen once, with 2.5% to 3% in the top ten. The CDR3 has 13 residues. V trimming: 5 bases; J trimming: 4 bases; junction bases outside the gene matches: 1. The sequence came from a woman between 55 and 75 years old with acute or convalescent COVID-19. V and J are TRBV12-3 or TRBV12-4 and TRBJ1-2, with 10 bases matching TRBD1. Sequenced input: peripheral blood. CDR3 coding DNA: TGTGCCAGCAGTGGGACAGGGGCCTATGGCTACACCTTC. Amino acids: CASSGTGAYGYTF.